The source of this T cell receptor beta chain is a study of T-cell reconstitution after alpha-beta-depleted transplantation in children. Study-level results: Among T cells one year after transplant, newly produced cells accounted for most counts and diversity. The study reportedly traced alpha-beta T cells about two months after transplant to several hundred expanded graft clones.

V lost 1 base, J lost 9 bases, and 4 bases lay in between. Germline CDR1 is SGHVS and CDR2 is FQNEAQ. The CDR3 runs 12 residues. Unique molecular identifiers featured in how the TCRbeta library was prepared. TCRdb reprocessed the PCR reads via MiXCR and lists one record per CDR3 protein. The sample has about 210,000 distinct CDR3 sequences, under 20% seen once. The sample holds many counts of this clonotype. Its antigen is not identified. The rearrangement uses TRBV7-8 and TRBJ1-6; D is undetermined. This TCR was sampled from a male patient between 2 and 15 years old who had a stem cell transplant for acute lymphoblastic leukemia, so the T cells may come from the graft donor. The sequences come from PBMCs, mostly from graft donor cells, collected 360 days after TCRalphabeta/CD19-depleted stem cell transplant. The CDR3: CASSLEGSPLHF. The CDR3, as DNA: TGTGCCAGCAGCTTAGAGGGTTCACCCCTCCACTTT.